What follows are 21 T cell receptor beta chains derived from one specimen sequenced in a study of PD-1 blockade in classical Hodgkin lymphoma. Clones were sequenced by immunoSEQ multiplex PCR, and TCRdb holds only the in-frame ones, with some missing. The table lists about 93,000 clones, about three quarters of them singletons. The sample's time point: cycle 4 day 1 (C4D1), after 5 to 7 weeks of nivolumab. All trial patients relapsed after autologous stem cell transplantation. The sample here was peripheral blood mononuclear cells (PBMCs), taken before the fourth cycle of nivolumab. The receptors were sampled from a human donor with classical Hodgkin lymphoma.

The chain's CDR3 is CASSGSGETQYF. CDR3 nucleotide sequence: TGTGCCAGTAGCGGGAGTGGGGAGACCCAGTACTTC. The chain has TRBV7-2 and TRBJ2-5; TRBD2 agrees at 9 bases. The J segment lost 5 bases and the V segment lost 9 bases, leaving 4 bases of the junction unmatched. The CDR3 length is 12 residues. Germline V lookup: CDR1 SGHTA, CDR2 FQGNSA.

This clone was counted a few times. The rearrangement uses TRBV12-2 and TRBJ1-1; TRBD1 is taken as the D call from the table, unchecked against the DNA. TRBV12-2 counts as a pseudogene. The CDR3 runs 19 residues. This CDR3 is CASRLAGDRLPFPDTEAFF. The CDR3 DNA reads as TGTGCAAGTCGCTTAGCGGGGGACAGGCTGCCCTTCCCGGACACTGAAGCTTTCTTT.

The chain is built from TRBV13 and TRBJ2-5; no clear D. Germline CDR1 is PRHDT and CDR2 is FYEKMQ (reference sequence). V was pared by 7 bases and J by 4 bases, with 16 bases between. The CDR3 has 14 amino acids. CDR3: CASTTRGLGETQYF. In DNA, the CDR3 is TGTGCCAGCACCACGCGTGGGCTGGGAGAGACCCAGTACTTC.

V usage is TRBV5-4 and J usage is TRBJ2-5; possibly TRBD1 or TRBD2 for D (5 bases each). V lost 4 bases and J lost 2, with 12 bases in between. This CDR3 comprises 14 residues. Germline V gene sequence: CDR1 SGHNT, CDR2 YYREEE (reference sequence). This CDR3 is CASSPGTEQETQYF. The CDR3 nucleotides read TGTGCCAGCAGCCCGGGGACGGAGCAAGAGACCCAGTACTTC.

This chain connects TRBV28 to TRBJ2-3; the match to TRBD2 covers 10 bases. The germline V gene has CDR1 MDHEN and CDR2 SYDVKM. The CDR3 totals 16 residues. The J segment lost 0 bases and the V segment lost 5 bases, leaving 5 bases of the junction unmatched. The CDR3 here is CASSMTSGYSTDTQYF. CDR3 nucleotides: TGTGCCAGCAGTATGACTAGCGGGTATAGCACAGATACGCAGTATTTT.

V and J are TRBV19 and TRBJ2-7, with a weak D call TRBD1 (5 bases). The V gene's germline CDR1 is LNHDA and CDR2 SQIVND (reference sequence). The CDR3 has 14 amino acids. V was pared by 1 base and J by 4 bases, with 11 bases between. CDR3 residues: CASSIGQGVYEQYF. The CDR3 region has the DNA TGTGCCAGTAGTATAGGACAAGGGGTGTACGAGCAGTACTTC.

This clone was counted between two and nine times. V usage is TRBV28 and J usage is TRBJ1-2; no reliable D call. V was shortened by 4 bases and J by 2 bases, with 14 bases between the two germline ends. The CDR3 has 15 amino acids. CDR1 is MDHEN, CDR2 SYDVKM, per germline. The CDR3 DNA reads as TGTGCCAGCAGTTCCCCGCGGGGAGGGAACTATGGCTACACCTTC. As protein: CASSSPRGGNYGYTF.

This chain links TRBV12-5 with TRBJ2-7; the match to TRBD1 covers 9 bases. The CDR3 sequence is 16 residues long. V trimming: 5 bases; J trimming: 12 bases; junction bases outside the gene matches: 20. Germline loops: CDR1 LGHNT, CDR2 FRNRAP. Here the CDR3 DNA reads TGTGCTAGTGGTACCCCCTTAGGACAGGGGATCCCGAACCCGTACTTC. Translating gives CASGTPLGQGIPNPYF. Based on the CDR3 plus reference TRBV12-5 and TRBJ2-7, the full variable domain is DARVTQTPRHKVTEMGQEVTMRCQPILGHNTVFWYRQTMMQGLELLAYFRNRAPLDDSGMPKDRFSAEMPDATLATLKIQPSEPRDSAVYFCASGTPLGQGIPNPYFGPGTRLTVT.

V and J are TRBV28 and TRBJ1-4; D is unresolved. The CDR3 consists of 14 residues. The ends were cut back, 2 bases at V and 0 bases at J, with 4 bases in the middle. CDR1 and CDR2 from the germline V gene are MDHEN and SYDVKM. In nucleotides, the CDR3 is TGTGCCAGCAGTTTAGGGGCAACTAATGAAAAACTGTTTTTT. This encodes CASSLGATNEKLFF.

The chain employs TRBV10-3 and TRBJ2-1, with D possibly being TRBD2 (6 bases). The V gene lost 6 bases and the J gene lost 6 bases, with 15 bases spanning the gap. The CDR3 has 14 amino acids. The germline V gene has CDR1 ENHRY and CDR2 SYGVKD. CDR3 coding DNA: TGTGCCATCAGCGAGAATCTAGCGTCCAATGAGCAGTTCTTC. Protein: CAISENLASNEQFF.

This chain joins TRBV4-2 and TRBJ1-1; D uncertain. Per the germline V gene, CDR1 is LGHNA and CDR2 is YNFKEQ. The CDR3 is 13 amino acids. V shed 2 bases and J shed 4 bases, with 8 bases lying between them. The DNA of the CDR3 is TGTGCCAGCAGCCAAAGCTTGGGCACTGAAGCTTTCTTT. It yields the protein CASSQSLGTEAFF.

This chain connects TRBV27 to TRBJ1-2; maybe TRBD1 (5 bases). Per the germline V gene, CDR1 is MNHEY and CDR2 is SMNVEV (reference sequence). This CDR3 comprises 14 residues. Trimming took 4 bases from V and 7 from J, leaving 16 bases between them. CDR3 region: CASSWDRDGPGYTF. The CDR3 DNA follows: TGTGCCAGCAGTTGGGACCGGGACGGCCCTGGCTACACCTTC.

In its sample, this clone was seen a few times. The rearrangement links TRBV7-9 to TRBJ1-6; 7 positions agree with TRBD1. The CDR3 has 15 residues. After removal of 5 bases from V and 8 bases from J, the junction contained 9 bases not matched to a gene. Germline CDR1 is SEHNR and CDR2 is FQNEAQ (reference sequence). The CDR3 DNA is TGTGCCAGCAGCGCAACGACAGGGTGGGATTCACCCCTCCACTTT. It is translated as CASSATTGWDSPLHF.

This clone was seen a handful of times. The chain uses TRBV5-1 and TRBJ2-3, with 7 nucleotides matching TRBD2. V lost 2 bases, J lost 2 bases, and 8 bases stayed unmatched. There are 16 residues in the CDR3. Germline CDR1 SGHRS, CDR2 YFSETQ. The DNA of the CDR3 is TGCGCCAGCAGCTTCTCCCTGAGCGGGGTCACAGATACGCAGTATTTT. This codes for CASSFSLSGVTDTQYF.

The chain links TRBV10-3 to TRBJ1-3; no reliable D call. Germline V gene lookup returns CDR1 ENHRY and CDR2 SYGVKD. The CDR3 runs 16 residues. Trimming shortened V by 7 bases and J by 0 bases, and 16 bases separated the two germline ends. For the CDR3, the DNA is TGTGCCATCACTGACCTCGCCCTGGGCTCTGGAAACACCATATATTTT. It encodes CAITDLALGSGNTIYF.

V and J are TRBV27 and TRBJ1-5; D not resolved. CDR1 and CDR2 from the germline V gene are MNHEY and SMNVEV (reference sequence). The CDR3 consists of 15 residues. Trimming pared 4 bases from V and 0 bases from J, leaving 10 bases between. The CDR3 sequence: CASSSRTDSNQPQHF. The CDR3 DNA sequence: TGTGCCAGCAGTTCCAGGACGGATAGCAATCAGCCCCAGCATTTT.

The chain joins TRBV7-2 to TRBJ2-3; no firm D call. There are 15 residues in the CDR3. Germline CDR1 is SGHTA and CDR2 is FQGNSA. The V end was cut by 3 bases, the J end by 4 bases, with 14 bases between. The DNA of the CDR3 is TGTGCCAGCAGCTTCAGAGGCCAAGGACCAGATACGCAGTATTTT. Its protein is CASSFRGQGPDTQYF.

The chain uses TRBV9 and TRBJ1-5; D unclear. This CDR3 contains 14 residues. The germline CDR1 and CDR2 sequences are SGDLS and YYNGEE. Between the trimmed V and J ends, which lost 0 bases and 2 bases, there was a span of 6 bases. DNA for the CDR3: TGTGCCAGCAGCGTAGGTGTAGGCAATCAGCCCCAGCATTTT. Encoded protein: CASSVGVGNQPQHF.

The chain recombines TRBV9 with TRBJ2-1, with D uncertain. CDR1 SGDLS and CDR2 YYNGEE come from the germline V gene. The CDR3 length is 16 residues. Trimming left V 0 bases short and J 0 bases short, with 10 bases between. The CDR3 loop is CASSVDIVSSYNEQFF. The CDR3 DNA reads TGTGCCAGCAGCGTAGATATAGTCAGCTCCTACAATGAGCAGTTCTTC.

The chain carries TRBV6-1 and TRBJ2-3, with D perhaps given as TRBD1 or TRBD2 (5 bases each). The V gene lost 3 bases and the J gene lost 1 base, with 20 bases spanning the gap. The V gene's germline CDR1 is MNHNS and CDR2 SASEGT. CDR3 length: 18 residues. The CDR3 protein is CASSEWYGPGRGTDTQYF. For the CDR3, the DNA is TGTGCCAGCAGTGAGTGGTATGGGCCAGGGAGAGGCACAGATACGCAGTATTTT.

The rearrangement uses TRBV7-2 and TRBJ2-1, with 10 positions matching TRBD2. V shed 3 bases, J shed 5 bases, and the junction held 4 bases outside the gene matches. Germline CDR1 SGHTA, CDR2 FQGNSA. The CDR3 extends over 15 amino acids. The CDR3 region is CASSFLAGGNNEQFF. CDR3 DNA: TGTGCCAGCAGCTTCTTAGCGGGAGGCAACAATGAGCAGTTCTTC.